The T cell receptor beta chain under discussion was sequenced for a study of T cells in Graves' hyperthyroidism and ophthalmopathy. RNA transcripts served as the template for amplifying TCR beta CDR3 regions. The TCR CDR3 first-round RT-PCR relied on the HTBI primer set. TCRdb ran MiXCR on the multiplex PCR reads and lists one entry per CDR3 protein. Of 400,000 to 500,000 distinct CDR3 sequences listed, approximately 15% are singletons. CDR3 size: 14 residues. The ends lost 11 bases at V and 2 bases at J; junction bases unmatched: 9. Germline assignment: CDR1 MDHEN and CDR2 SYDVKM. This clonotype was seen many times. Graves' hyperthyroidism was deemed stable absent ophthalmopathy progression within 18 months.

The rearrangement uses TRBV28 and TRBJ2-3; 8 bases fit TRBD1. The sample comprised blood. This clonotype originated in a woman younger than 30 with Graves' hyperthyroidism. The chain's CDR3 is CASHRDRYTDTQYF. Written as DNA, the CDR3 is TGTGCCTCACACCGGGACAGGTACACAGATACGCAGTATTTT.